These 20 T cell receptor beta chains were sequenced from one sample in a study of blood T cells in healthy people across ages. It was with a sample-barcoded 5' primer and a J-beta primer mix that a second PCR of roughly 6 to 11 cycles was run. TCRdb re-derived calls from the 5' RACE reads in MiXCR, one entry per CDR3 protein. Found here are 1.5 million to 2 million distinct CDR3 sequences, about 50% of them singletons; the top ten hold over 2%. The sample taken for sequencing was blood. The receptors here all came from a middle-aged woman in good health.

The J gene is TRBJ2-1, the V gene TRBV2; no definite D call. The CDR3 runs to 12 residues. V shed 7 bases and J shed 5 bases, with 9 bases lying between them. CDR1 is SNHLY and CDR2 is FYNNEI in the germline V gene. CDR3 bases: TGTGCCAGCATCGCCCTCAACAATGAGCAGTTCTTC. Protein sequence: CASIALNNEQFF.

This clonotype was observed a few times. The CDR3 loop is CASSQDSQNYGYTF. CDR3 DNA sequence: TGCGCCAGCAGCCAAGACTCCCAGAACTATGGCTACACCTTC. This chain uses TRBV4-1 with TRBJ1-2; no definite D call. V gave up 0 bases and J gave up 2 bases, with 7 bases separating them. This CDR3 has 14 residues. Germline V gene sequence: CDR1 MGHRA, CDR2 YSYEKL.

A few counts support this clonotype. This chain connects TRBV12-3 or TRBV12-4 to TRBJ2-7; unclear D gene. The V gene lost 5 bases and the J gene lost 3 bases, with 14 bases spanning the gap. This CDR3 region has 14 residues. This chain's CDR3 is CASSINRRNYEQYF. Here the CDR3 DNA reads TGTGCCAGCAGTATTAACCGTCGGAACTACGAGCAGTACTTC.

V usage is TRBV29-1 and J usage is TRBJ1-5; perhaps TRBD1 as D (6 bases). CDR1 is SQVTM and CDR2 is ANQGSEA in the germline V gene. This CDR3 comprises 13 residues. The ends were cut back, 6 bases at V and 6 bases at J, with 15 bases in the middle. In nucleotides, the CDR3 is TGCAGCGTCGGTGAGGGGGTGTTTCAGCCCCAGCATTTT. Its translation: CSVGEGVFQPQHF.

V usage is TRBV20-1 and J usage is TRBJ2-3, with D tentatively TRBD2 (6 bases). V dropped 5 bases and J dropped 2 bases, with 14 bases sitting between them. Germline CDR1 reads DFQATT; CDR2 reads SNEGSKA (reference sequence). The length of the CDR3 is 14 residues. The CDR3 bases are TGCAGTGCTGTTGGAGGGACCCTCACAGATACGCAGTATTTT. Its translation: CSAVGGTLTDTQYF.

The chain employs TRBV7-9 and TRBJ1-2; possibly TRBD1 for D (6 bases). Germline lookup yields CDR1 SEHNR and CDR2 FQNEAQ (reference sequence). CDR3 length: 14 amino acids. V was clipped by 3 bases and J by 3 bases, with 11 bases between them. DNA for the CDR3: TGTGCCAGCAGCTTTCAGGGGAGGGACTATGGCTACACCTTC. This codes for CASSFQGRDYGYTF.

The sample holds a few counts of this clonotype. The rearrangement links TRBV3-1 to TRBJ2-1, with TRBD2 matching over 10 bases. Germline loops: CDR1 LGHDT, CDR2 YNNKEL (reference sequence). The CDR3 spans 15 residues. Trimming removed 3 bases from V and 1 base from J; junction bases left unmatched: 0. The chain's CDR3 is CASSHSGGSYNEQFF. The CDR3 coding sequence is TGTGCCAGCAGCCATAGCGGGGGGTCCTACAATGAGCAGTTCTTC.

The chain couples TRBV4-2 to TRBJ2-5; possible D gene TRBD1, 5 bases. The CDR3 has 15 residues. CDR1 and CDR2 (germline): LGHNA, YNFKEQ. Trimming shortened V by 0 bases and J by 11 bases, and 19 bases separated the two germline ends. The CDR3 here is CASSQDEFTQGKQYF. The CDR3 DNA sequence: TGTGCCAGCAGCCAAGACGAGTTTACTCAGGGCAAGCAGTACTTC.

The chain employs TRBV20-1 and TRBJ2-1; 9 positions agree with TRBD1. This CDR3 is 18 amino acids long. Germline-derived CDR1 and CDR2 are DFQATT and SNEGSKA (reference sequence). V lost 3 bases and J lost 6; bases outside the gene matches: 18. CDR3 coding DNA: TGCAGTGCTAGTCCTCCGGGACAGGGTAAGGCGCTGGTCAATGAGCAGTTCTTC. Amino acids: CSASPPGQGKALVNEQFF.

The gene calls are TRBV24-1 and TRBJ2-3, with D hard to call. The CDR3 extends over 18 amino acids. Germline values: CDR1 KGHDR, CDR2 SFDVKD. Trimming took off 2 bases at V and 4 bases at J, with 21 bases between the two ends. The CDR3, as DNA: TGTGCCACCAGTGATTCCTCGGGTAGGGCGGTTTTCGCAGATACGCAGTATTTT. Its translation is CATSDSSGRAVFADTQYF.

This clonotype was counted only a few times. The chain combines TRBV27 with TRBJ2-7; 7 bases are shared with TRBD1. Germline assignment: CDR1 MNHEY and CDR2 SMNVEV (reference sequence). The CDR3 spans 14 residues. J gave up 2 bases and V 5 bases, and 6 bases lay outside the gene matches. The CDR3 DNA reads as TGTGCCAGCAGTCAACGGGACAGCACCTACGAGCAGTACTTC. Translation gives CASSQRDSTYEQYF.

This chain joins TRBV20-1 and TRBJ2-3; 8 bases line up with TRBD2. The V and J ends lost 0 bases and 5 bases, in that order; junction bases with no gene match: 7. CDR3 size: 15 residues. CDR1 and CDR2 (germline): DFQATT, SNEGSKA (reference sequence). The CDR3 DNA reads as TGCAGTGCTAGAGATCCGGGGGGGCCAGGAGATACGCAGTATTTT. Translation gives CSARDPGGPGDTQYF.

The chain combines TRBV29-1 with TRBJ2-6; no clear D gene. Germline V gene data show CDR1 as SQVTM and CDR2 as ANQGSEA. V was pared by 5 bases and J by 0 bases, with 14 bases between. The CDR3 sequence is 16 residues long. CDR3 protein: CSVNVAVGSGANVLTF. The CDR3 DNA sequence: TGCAGCGTTAATGTCGCTGTCGGCTCTGGGGCCAACGTCCTGACTTTC.

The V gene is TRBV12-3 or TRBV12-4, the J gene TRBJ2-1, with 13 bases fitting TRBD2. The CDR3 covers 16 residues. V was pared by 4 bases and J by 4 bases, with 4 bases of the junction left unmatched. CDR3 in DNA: TGTGCCAGCAGTTATACTAGCGGGGGGGCTTACAATGAGCAGTTCTTC. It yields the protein CASSYTSGGAYNEQFF.

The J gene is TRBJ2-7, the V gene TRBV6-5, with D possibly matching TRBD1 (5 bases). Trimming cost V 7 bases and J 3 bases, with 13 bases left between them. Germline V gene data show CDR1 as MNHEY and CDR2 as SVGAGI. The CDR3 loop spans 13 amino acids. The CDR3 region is CASMRYRYYEQYF. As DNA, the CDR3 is TGTGCCAGCATGAGGTACAGGTACTACGAGCAGTACTTC.

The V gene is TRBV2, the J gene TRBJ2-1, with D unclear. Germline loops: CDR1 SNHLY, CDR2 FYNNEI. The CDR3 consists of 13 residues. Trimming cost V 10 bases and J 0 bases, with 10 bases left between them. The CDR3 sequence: CAMGTRSYNEQFF. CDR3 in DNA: TGTGCCATGGGAACTCGCTCCTACAATGAGCAGTTCTTC.

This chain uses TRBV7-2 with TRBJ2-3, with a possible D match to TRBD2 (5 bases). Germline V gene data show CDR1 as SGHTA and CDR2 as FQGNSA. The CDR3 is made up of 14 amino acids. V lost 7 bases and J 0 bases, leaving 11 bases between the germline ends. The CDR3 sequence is CASKDFTSTDTQYF. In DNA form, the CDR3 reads TGTGCCAGCAAGGACTTCACCAGCACAGATACGCAGTATTTT.

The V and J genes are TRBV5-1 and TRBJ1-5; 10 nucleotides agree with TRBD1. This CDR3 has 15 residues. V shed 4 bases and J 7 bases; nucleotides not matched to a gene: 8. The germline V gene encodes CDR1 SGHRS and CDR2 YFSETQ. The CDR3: CASSLGGTGEQPQHF. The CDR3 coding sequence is TGCGCCAGCAGCCTTGGCGGGACAGGGGAACAGCCCCAGCATTTT.

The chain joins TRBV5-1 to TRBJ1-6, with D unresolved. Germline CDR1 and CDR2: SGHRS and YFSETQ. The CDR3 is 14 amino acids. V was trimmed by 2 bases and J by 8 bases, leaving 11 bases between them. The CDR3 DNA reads TGCGCCAGCAGCTTCGGGCCTAAGGATTCACCCCTCCACTTT. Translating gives CASSFGPKDSPLHF.

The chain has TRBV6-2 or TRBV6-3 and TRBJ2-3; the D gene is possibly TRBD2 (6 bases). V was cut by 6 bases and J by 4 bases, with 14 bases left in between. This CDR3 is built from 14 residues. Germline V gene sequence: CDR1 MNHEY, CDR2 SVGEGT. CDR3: CASSSTGGSDTQYF. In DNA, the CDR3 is TGTGCCAGCAGCTCTACTGGGGGGTCAGATACGCAGTATTTT.